This T cell receptor beta chain was documented in a study of T cells in Graves' hyperthyroidism and ophthalmopathy. Study summary: It was at initial diagnosis, before any treatment, that peripheral blood was collected. Study-wide findings and caveats: Researchers found most expanded thyroid clonotypes above 0.001 in blood as well.

Comments on this clonotype: Its antigen remains unidentified.

The CDR3 runs 15 residues. The germline V gene encodes CDR1 DFQATT and CDR2 SNEGSKA (reference sequence). V lost 2 bases, J lost 2 bases, and 12 bases lay in between. Hyperthyroidism in the patients, aged 18 to 65, was newly diagnosed and under 2 months in duration. Isolation of PBMCs was performed on 8.5 to 10 ml fresh peripheral blood. RNA transcripts provided the source from which TCR beta CDR3 regions were amplified. With the HTBI primer set, the TCR CDR3 went through a first round of RT-PCR. TCRdb reprocessed the multiplex PCR reads via MiXCR and lists one record per CDR3 protein. The table has approximately 600,000 distinct CDR3 sequences, 15% to 20% seen once.

Sequencing used blood. This sequence joins TRBV20-1 and TRBJ2-2, with D unclear. This TCR was recovered from a woman aged 25 to 45 with Graves' hyperthyroidism. The CDR3 region has the DNA TGCAGTGCTAGAAGTCTGGAACTCAACACCGGGGAGCTGTTTTTT. Protein: CSARSLELNTGELFF.